This TCR beta chain was observed in a study of blood T cell repertoires in COVID-19. Turning to the study itself: Sites across the United States, Italy and Spain contributed samples from acute and convalescent COVID-19.

Per the original methods: Cell counts per sample came from amplifying reference gene primers. Assay: immunoSEQ multiplex PCR; the TCRdb copy retains only in-frame clones and omits some. For V, J and clone size, that table is used; D and trimming come from the DNA. The repertoire holds about 46,000 clones, 80% to 95% seen once, with about 3% in the top ten. This CDR3 spans 16 amino acids. Trimming took 2 bases from V and 4 from J, leaving 14 bases between them. Germline V gene lookup returns CDR1 KGHSH and CDR2 LQKENI. The sequence was collected from a man in his fifties with acute or convalescent COVID-19. Sequencing used peripheral blood. V is TRBV18 and J is TRBJ2-2; a possible D gene is TRBD1 (5 bases). The CDR3 bases are TGTGCCAGCTCACCATCCGTAGGGGCACTCACCGGGGAGCTGTTTTTT. It specifies CASSPSVGALTGELFF.